The clone carrying this T cell receptor (beta chain) was seen a handful of times. CDR1 is SEHNR and CDR2 is FQNEAQ in the germline V gene (reference sequence). There are 12 residues in the CDR3. V lost 4 bases to trimming and J lost 5 bases; unmatched junction nucleotides: 1. The sample comes from a study of PD-1 blockade in classical Hodgkin lymphoma. For the study at large: Patients received nivolumab 3 mg/kg intravenously every 2 weeks.

The protocol was immunoSEQ multiplex PCR, while the TCRdb copy is restricted to in-frame clones and leaves out a portion. The sample carries under 20,000 clones, approximately 88% recorded once. With no exception, relapse followed autologous stem cell transplantation in all patients, and brentuximab vedotin exposure varied. V usage is TRBV7-9 and J usage is TRBJ1-1; 7 bases match TRBD1. The sequence came from a human donor with classical Hodgkin lymphoma. The material was peripheral blood mononuclear cells (PBMCs), obtained at baseline. The CDR3 DNA sequence: TGTGCCAGCAGCTGGGACAGAACTGAAGCTTTCTTT. It yields the protein CASSWDRTEAFF. The full variable domain, its missing parts supplied by reference TRBV7-9 and TRBJ1-1, is DTGVSQNPRHKITKRGQNVTFRCDPISEHNRLYWYRQTLGQGPEFLTYFQNEAQLEKSRLLSDRFSAERPKGSFSTLEIQRTEQGDSAMYLCASSWDRTEAFFGQGTRLTVV.